This T cell receptor beta chain was sequenced in a study of blood T cell repertoires in COVID-19. Study summary: Samples of COVID-19 (acute and convalescent) were obtained from the United States, Italy and Spain. Nucleic acid was either cDNA or gDNA, and it came from T cells, B-cell-depleted T cells, or PBMCs.

The CDR3 is made up of 11 amino acids. The germline V gene encodes CDR1 SGHTA and CDR2 FQGNSA. Trimming removed 5 bases at V and 2 bases at J, with 3 bases between. Original data processing: By means of reference gene primer amplification, nucleated cell counts were estimated. Sequencing used immunoSEQ multiplex PCR; TCRdb keeps in-frame clones, though not all of them. V, J and clone size are those of that table, while D and trimming were read from the DNA. The sample shows roughly 14,000 clones, around 86% of them seen only once. The rearrangement links TRBV7-2 to TRBJ2-5; no reliable D call. Source material: peripheral blood. This clonotype originated in a human donor in a cohort sampled during active COVID-19. Written as DNA, the CDR3 is TGTGCCAGCAGCCCACAAGAGACCCAGTACTTC. Protein: CASSPQETQYF.